This TCR beta chain was observed in a study of naive and memory T cell subsets. Cells stained for CD3, CD4, CD8, CD45RA, CD27 and viability were sorted into four CD45RA/CD27 subsets. Germline lookup yields CDR1 MGHDK and CDR2 SYGVNS. The V gene lost 0 bases and the J gene lost 8 bases, with 11 bases spanning the gap. This CDR3 has 14 residues. This clonotype was seen ten or more times. Its matching antigen is unknown. Both TRBC1 and TRBC2 were covered by a beta constant-region primer of two equimolar oligonucleotides. Nested alpha and beta constant-region primers with the SP2 primer drove four PCR rounds on ligated cDNA. TCRdb reanalysed the UMI-ligation and nested PCR reads using MiXCR and keeps one entry per CDR3 protein. The table lists about 23,000 distinct CDR3 sequences, around 9% of them singletons. General study results and limits: Expression changes during T cell differentiation may affect RNA-based TCR counts.

Specimen: central memory CD8+ T cells from blood. This receptor was obtained from a human donor in good health. V and J are TRBV25-1 and TRBJ2-1; D is ambiguous. CDR3 coding DNA: TGTGCCAGCAGTGAATATACCCGGGCCGATGAGCAGTTCTTC. Its translation: CASSEYTRADEQFF. Based on the CDR3 plus reference TRBV25-1 and TRBJ2-1, the full variable domain is EADIYQTPRYLVIGTGKKITLECSQTMGHDKMYWYQQDPGMELHLIHYSYGVNSTEKGDLSSESTVSRIRTEHFPLTLESARPSHTSQYLCASSEYTRADEQFFGPGTRLTVL.